These 31 T cell receptor beta chains originate from one sample sequenced in a study of blood T cell repertoires in COVID-19. Some clones are missing from TCRdb's copy, which holds only in-frame ones; the method was immunoSEQ multiplex PCR. The repertoire holds more than 200,000 clones, around 87% seen once, with 7.2% in the top ten. Input material: PBMCs or T cells enriched from blood (not recorded which). The receptors were sampled from a man aged 25-45 years in a cohort exposed to, infected with or recovered from COVID-19 (not recorded which).

This rearrangement joins TRBV4-1 to TRBJ1-3; 7 bases fit TRBD1. V lost 2 bases, J lost 0 bases, and 16 bases stayed unmatched. Germline V gene sequence: CDR1 MGHRA, CDR2 YSYEKL. This CDR3 has 20 amino acids. CDR3 bases: TGCGCCAGCAGCCAATACTCCGGGACAGACGCTCAGAGCTCTGGAAACACCATATATTTT. Residues: CASSQYSGTDAQSSGNTIYF.

The V gene is TRBV24-1, the J gene TRBJ2-1; possible D gene TRBD2, 6 bases. V lost 2 bases, J lost 12 bases, and 10 bases lay in between. The CDR3 loop spans 12 amino acids. Germline CDR1 KGHDR, CDR2 SFDVKD. The CDR3, as DNA: TGTGCCACCAGTGATTCCCGGGACTGGCAGTTCTTC. Translating gives CATSDSRDWQFF.

The chain couples TRBV5-6 to TRBJ2-1, with TRBD2 matching 11 bases. Germline CDR1 is SGHDT and CDR2 is YYEEEE. The CDR3 totals 17 residues. Trimming cost V 1 base and J 9 bases; bases outside gene matches: 12. In DNA form, the CDR3 reads TGTGCCAGCAGCTTGCCATTTTCATTAGCGGGAGGGGGTGAGCAGTTCTTC. It encodes CASSLPFSLAGGGEQFF.

This chain connects TRBV7-9 to TRBJ2-1; 8 nucleotides align to TRBD2. The V and J ends lost 2 bases and 5 bases, in that order; junction bases with no gene match: 5. The CDR3 has 15 amino acids. In germline, CDR1 is SEHNR, CDR2 FQNEAQ (reference sequence). CDR3 coding DNA: TGTGCCAGCAGCTTATTACTAGCGGAGAACAATGAGCAGTTCTTC. It specifies CASSLLLAENNEQFF.

The chain carries TRBV6-6 and TRBJ1-4; 8 nucleotides line up with TRBD1. Trimming removed 4 bases from V and 7 bases from J; junction bases left unmatched: 5. The CDR3 runs to 14 residues. Germline CDR1 MNHNY, CDR2 SVGAGI (reference sequence). CDR3 protein: CASSLGQASEKLFF. CDR3 DNA sequence: TGTGCCAGCAGTTTGGGACAGGCCTCTGAAAAACTGTTTTTT.

This chain joins TRBV18 and TRBJ2-5, with no clear D. The length of the CDR3 is 13 residues. Germline V gene sequence: CDR1 KGHSH, CDR2 LQKENI. V lost 5 bases and J lost 1, with 8 bases in between. The CDR3 DNA reads TGTGCCAGCTCAGAACAGAGCCAAGAGACCCAGTACTTC. This translates into CASSEQSQETQYF.

In this sample, this clone turned up many times. The chain has TRBV4-3 and TRBJ2-7; TRBD1 agrees at 7 bases. Germline CDR1 LGHNA, CDR2 YSLEER. V was pared by 5 bases and J by 0 bases, with 10 bases of the junction left unmatched. The CDR3 loop spans 16 amino acids. CDR3 region: CASSAHRDSSSYEQYF. The CDR3 region has the DNA TGCGCCAGCAGCGCCCACCGGGACAGCAGCTCCTACGAGCAGTACTTC.

The chain uses TRBV28 and TRBJ1-5, with D perhaps TRBD1 (5 bases). Trimming removed 9 bases from V and 2 bases from J, with 29 bases in between. Germline V lookup: CDR1 MDHEN, CDR2 SYDVKM. CDR3 length: 19 residues. The CDR3 nucleotides read TGTGCCAGAAGATCCCCTTCGGAGGGGTCCCCTCTGGGCAATCAGCCCCAGCATTTT. Amino acid sequence: CARRSPSEGSPLGNQPQHF. The full variable domain, its missing parts supplied by reference TRBV28 and TRBJ1-5, is DVKVTQSSRYLVKRTGEKVFLECVQDMDHENMFWYRQDPGLGLRLIYFSYDVKMKEKGDIPEGYSVSREKKERFSLILESASTNQTSMYLCARRSPSEGSPLGNQPQHFGDGTRLSIL.

The rearrangement uses TRBV3-1 (or the pseudogene TRBV3-2) and TRBJ2-1, with 12 bases fitting TRBD2. The germline V gene encodes CDR1 LGHDT and CDR2 YNNKEL (reference sequence). V gave up 1 base and J gave up 6 bases; unmatched junction bases: 7. The CDR3 covers 17 residues. The CDR3 nucleotides are TGTGCCAGCAGCCAAGCTTCTAGCGGGAGGGGCGGCAATGAGCAGTTCTTC. Residues: CASSQASSGRGGNEQFF.

The chain is built from TRBV6-6 and TRBJ2-5; 8 bases map to TRBD1. The trim removed 9 bases at V and 2 bases at J, leaving 11 bases unmatched. This CDR3 has 15 amino acids. The germline gives CDR1 MNHNY, CDR2 SVGAGI (reference sequence). The CDR3 bases are TGTGCCAGTAATCATCCGGGACAGGAACAAGAGACCCAGTACTTC. Its translation is CASNHPGQEQETQYF.

The chain employs TRBV18 and TRBJ2-5; D is perhaps TRBD1 (6 bases). Trimming removed 4 bases from V and 3 bases from J, with 9 bases in between. CDR3 length equals 13 residues. Looked up from germline, CDR1 is KGHSH and CDR2 is LQKENI. As DNA, the CDR3 is TGTGCCAGCTCACGCCCAGGGGAAGAGACCCAGTACTTC. Protein sequence: CASSRPGEETQYF.

V and J are TRBV5-1 and TRBJ2-5; 10 bases fit TRBD1. The CDR3 spans 16 residues. J was trimmed by 4 bases and V by 4 bases; bases with no gene match: 10. In germline, CDR1 is SGHRS, CDR2 YFSETQ. The DNA for the CDR3 is TGCGCCAGCAGCCCGGCCGCGACAGGGGGCTTAGAGACCCAGTACTTC. This translates into CASSPAATGGLETQYF.

This chain uses TRBV5-6 with TRBJ2-7; D is perhaps TRBD1 (6 bases). Trimming removed 2 bases at V and 4 bases at J, with 13 bases between. Germline V lookup: CDR1 SGHDT, CDR2 YYEEEE. This CDR3 is built from 14 residues. CDR3 coding DNA: TGTGCCAGCAGCTTCGGCAGGGGTGGTTACGAGCAGTACTTC. Translation: CASSFGRGGYEQYF.

This chain connects TRBV18 to TRBJ1-1, with D perhaps TRBD1 (6 bases). Trimming removed 2 bases at V and 1 base at J, with 8 bases between. Germline CDR1 is KGHSH and CDR2 is LQKENI. This CDR3 has 14 residues. The CDR3 DNA sequence: TGTGCCAGCTCACCAAAGGACAGGAACACTGAAGCTTTCTTT. Translation: CASSPKDRNTEAFF. The full variable domain, its missing parts supplied by reference TRBV18 and TRBJ1-1, is NAGVMQNPRHLVRRRGQEARLRCSPMKGHSHVYWYRQLPEEGLKFMVYLQKENIIDESGMPKERFSAEFPKEGPSILRIQQVVRGDSAAYFCASSPKDRNTEAFFGQGTRLTVV.

The chain has TRBV7-2 and TRBJ2-1; D remains ambiguous. V dropped 0 bases and J dropped 3 bases, with 9 bases sitting between them. Per germline, CDR1 SGHTA and CDR2 FQGNSA. This CDR3 spans 15 amino acids. CDR3 loop: CASSLAGSYYNEQFF. CDR3 DNA sequence: TGTGCCAGCAGCTTAGCGGGCAGCTACTACAATGAGCAGTTCTTC.

The chain is built from TRBV9 and TRBJ1-1, with TRBD1 matching over 8 bases. Germline CDR1 is SGDLS and CDR2 is YYNGEE. CDR3 length: 16 residues. After removal of 0 bases from V and 0 bases from J, the junction contained 4 bases not matched to a gene. CDR3 region: CASSVGTRGLNTEAFF. Written as DNA, the CDR3 is TGTGCCAGCAGCGTAGGGACCAGGGGGCTGAACACTGAAGCTTTCTTT.

This clone was counted a few times. The genes are TRBV6-4 and TRBJ2-6; possible D gene TRBD1, 5 bases. V lost 4 bases and J lost 1, with 5 bases in between. CDR3 length: 14 amino acids. Germline V gene lookup returns CDR1 MRHNA and CDR2 SNTAGT. The chain's CDR3 is CASSGTSGANVLTF. The CDR3 nucleotides are TGTGCCAGCAGTGGGACATCTGGGGCCAACGTCCTGACTTTC.

This sequence joins TRBV7-9 and TRBJ1-1, with TRBD1 identical over 8 bases. The CDR3 has 16 residues. Germline values: CDR1 SEHNR, CDR2 FQNEAQ (reference sequence). J lost 1 base, V lost 5 bases, and 9 bases had no gene match. The CDR3 is CASSPPRTGPNTEAFF. The CDR3 nucleotides are TGTGCCAGCAGCCCCCCCAGGACAGGGCCGAACACTGAAGCTTTCTTT.

V and J are TRBV11-3 and TRBJ2-1, with TRBD1 matching 8 bases. Germline V lookup: CDR1 SGHNT, CDR2 YENEEA. This CDR3 is 17 amino acids long. The V and J ends lost 4 bases and 2 bases, in that order; junction bases with no gene match: 10. DNA for the CDR3: TGTGCCAGCAGCTCCACGCACAGGGGGGATACCTACAATGAGCAGTTCTTC. Translating gives CASSSTHRGDTYNEQFF.

This clone ranks as medium-sized. The V gene is TRBV3-1 (or the pseudogene TRBV3-2), the J gene TRBJ2-6, with 11 bases that match TRBD2. Germline assignment: CDR1 LGHDT and CDR2 YNNKEL (reference sequence). The junction had 1 base not matched to a gene; V was cut back by 0 bases and J by 3 bases. The CDR3 is made up of 17 amino acids. The CDR3 spells CASSQDTSGSGANVLTF. The CDR3, as DNA: TGTGCCAGCAGCCAAGATACTAGCGGGAGTGGGGCCAACGTCCTGACTTTC.

The chain has TRBV5-5 and TRBJ2-5, with 7 bases identical to TRBD2. The CDR3 loop spans 14 amino acids. In germline, CDR1 is SGHKS, CDR2 YYEKEE (reference sequence). V gave up 6 bases and J gave up 2 bases; unmatched junction bases: 7. The CDR3 DNA is TGTGCCAGCACCCGCAGCGGGGTACAAGAGACCCAGTACTTC. Translating it yields CASTRSGVQETQYF.

V and J are TRBV28 and TRBJ1-2, with D possibly matching TRBD1 (5 bases). The germline CDR1 and CDR2 sequences are MDHEN and SYDVKM. This CDR3 contains 14 residues. Trimming cost V 3 bases and J 0 bases, with 8 bases left between them. This CDR3 reads CASSLSGSNYGYTF. CDR3 in DNA: TGTGCCAGCAGTTTGTCAGGGTCTAACTATGGCTACACCTTC.

This sequence joins TRBV6-5 and TRBJ1-3, with no clear D. The CDR3 spans 14 residues. In germline, CDR1 is MNHEY, CDR2 SVGAGI. The V end was cut by 8 bases, the J end by 2 bases, with 13 bases between. CDR3 sequence (DNA): TGTGCCAGCGGAGGGAAGGTGGCTGGAAACACCATATATTTT. Translation: CASGGKVAGNTIYF.

The V call is TRBV27, the J call TRBJ2-7, with D maybe TRBD1 (5 bases). CDR1 and CDR2 from the germline V gene are MNHEY and SMNVEV (reference sequence). Trimming pared 6 bases from V and 3 bases from J, leaving 18 bases between. This CDR3 is 15 amino acids long. The CDR3 DNA is TGTGCCAGCAGACTTGTGGAGTCAGGGTACTACGAGCAGTACTTC. Amino acid sequence: CASRLVESGYYEQYF.

The chain joins TRBV27 to TRBJ2-7; 10 positions agree with TRBD2. The J segment lost 7 bases and the V segment lost 3 bases, leaving 9 bases of the junction unmatched. The CDR3 is made up of 15 amino acids. Germline lookup yields CDR1 MNHEY and CDR2 SMNVEV (reference sequence). DNA for the CDR3: TGTGCCAGCAGTTTCTGGCTAGCGGGAGCGCTAGAGCAGTACTTC. It translates to CASSFWLAGALEQYF.

The rearrangement uses TRBV4-1 and TRBJ2-7; D possibly corresponds to TRBD1 (5 bases). This CDR3 is built from 15 residues. V was pared by 0 bases and J by 2 bases, with 11 bases between. Per germline, CDR1 MGHRA and CDR2 YSYEKL. The CDR3 sequence: CASSQDLPGTYEQYF. In DNA, the CDR3 is TGCGCCAGCAGCCAAGATCTTCCAGGGACCTACGAGCAGTACTTC.

The chain carries TRBV4-2 and TRBJ2-2; 8 bases map to TRBD2. The CDR3 sequence is 19 residues long. The V segment lost 4 bases and the J segment 1 base; nucleotides outside the gene matches: 14. Germline CDR1 LGHNA, CDR2 YNFKEQ. In DNA, the CDR3 is TGTGCCAGCAGCCCAAGAACTTTGGGCGGGAGGCAGAACACCGGGGAGCTGTTTTTT. It encodes CASSPRTLGGRQNTGELFF.

The rearrangement links TRBV7-2 to TRBJ1-5, with TRBD1 matching 8 bases. Germline V gives CDR1 SGHTA, CDR2 FQGNSA. V lost 1 base, J lost 6 bases, and 5 bases stayed unmatched. CDR3 size: 15 residues. The CDR3 DNA sequence: TGTGCCAGCAGCTTAGATCAGGGGGCGAGTCAGCCCCAGCATTTT. Its translation is CASSLDQGASQPQHF.

The rearrangement joins TRBV18 to TRBJ2-7, with 8 bases aligning to TRBD1. The CDR3 consists of 13 residues. Germline assignment: CDR1 KGHSH and CDR2 LQKENI. Trimming removed 3 bases from V and 2 bases from J; junction bases left unmatched: 0. As DNA, the CDR3 is TGTGCCAGCTCACCGACAGGGGCCTACGAGCAGTACTTC. It encodes CASSPTGAYEQYF.

V gene TRBV9 combines with J gene TRBJ1-2, with a possible D match to TRBD1 (6 bases). The CDR3 length is 14 residues. V shed 4 bases and J shed 4 bases, with 14 bases lying between them. Germline V gene lookup returns CDR1 SGDLS and CDR2 YYNGEE. The CDR3, as DNA: TGTGCCAGCAGCCAGGTCGGGGGGCTCTATGGCTACACCTTC. Protein product: CASSQVGGLYGYTF.

This clone was detected once. CDR3 loop: CASSLDRDYEQYF. The DNA for the CDR3 is TGTGCCAGCAGTCTCGACAGGGACTACGAGCAGTACTTC. This rearrangement joins TRBV28 to TRBJ2-7, with 7 bases aligning to TRBD1. The junction had 4 bases not matched to a gene; V was cut back by 5 bases and J by 3 bases. Per the germline V gene, CDR1 is MDHEN and CDR2 is SYDVKM. The CDR3 is made up of 13 amino acids.